These T cell receptor beta chains were read from a single sample in a study of cytomegalovirus exposure and HLA in healthy donors. Repertoires were generated with immunoSEQ multiplex PCR, while TCRdb's copy carries only in-frame clones and drops some. The repertoire holds roughly 100,000 clones, with roughly 75% as singletons. The specimen sequenced was PBMCs. These receptors all stem from a woman between 40 and 50 years old in good health and CMV-seronegative. The CDR3 runs from the conserved cysteine through the conserved F or W. Each record gives: D gene, clone size, V gene, CDR3 protein. D genes are given only for firm matches. Expanded clones get a size class; other rows say once, few or many, or leave the size out.

TRBD1 NA TRBV19 CASTPGQGAGELFF
NA NA TRBV21-1 CASSTQPLDTSTRNQPQHF
NA NA TRBV18 CASSFGSNGYEQYF
NA NA TRBV30 CAWSQGPQETQYF
NA NA TRBV7-9 CASSLSRTGELFF
NA once TRBV7-3 CASSGTVNTEAFF
NA NA TRBV7-8 CASSFWGHTGELFF
TRBD2 NA TRBV28 CASSPPLAGAYGETQYF
NA NA TRBV7-3 CASSLGGIGTDTQYF
NA NA TRBV5-1 CASSPEGVSHQPQHF
TRBD2 NA TRBV4-3 CASSQVSGGPEKTQYF
NA NA TRBV28 CASSLLSYGYTF
NA NA TRBV11-1 CASSSRGWETQYF
NA NA TRBV5-8 CASSLDAGDRYTEAFF
TRBD2 NA TRBV28 CASSGLSGRTGELFF
TRBD2 NA TRBV4-1 CASSLGWRETKNIQYF
TRBD2 NA TRBV7-9 CASSSTSGSIDTQYF
TRBD1 NA TRBV9 CASSVGQSRGLLDTIYF
NA NA TRBV28 CASSQNTIYF
NA NA TRBV7-9 CASSLRWGDSEAFF
NA NA TRBV2 CASSHGGQGRNEQYF
NA NA TRBV7-3 CASSNTADSPNEQFF
NA few TRBV28 CASSGTAVRGYTF
NA NA TRBV4-3 CASSQVRDQPQHF
TRBD1 NA TRBV4-3 CASSQDPRTGVNEQFF
NA NA TRBV29-1 CSAGAGGNQPQHF
NA NA TRBV7-9 CASSPLGIAQETQYF
TRBD1 NA TRBV4-1 CASSQVGQPHGADTQYF
TRBD1 once TRBV28 CASSMTGGRETQYF
TRBD2 NA TRBV7-2 CASSLGGGLPQETQYF
NA NA TRBV6-1 CASSPTRNNEQFF
TRBD2 NA TRBV5-5 CASSLKLAGYNEQFF
NA NA TRBV19 CASSIGQGIRNEQFF
TRBD1 NA TRBV5-1 CASSWGTGVSSYEQYF
TRBD2 NA TRBV27 CASSTSGPYNEQFF
TRBD2 once TRBV7-9 CASSPGDERESTDTQYF
TRBD1 NA TRBV28 CASSFTLTGVGQYF
NA NA TRBV7-2 CASSVLEDQPQHF
NA NA TRBV4-1 CASSQAWGQGNQPQHF
NA NA TRBV7-2 CASSPEVTLNGQYF
TRBD1 NA TRBV7-9 CASSLVVGTGHHEQYF
NA NA TRBV6-5 CASSSQGGGYTF